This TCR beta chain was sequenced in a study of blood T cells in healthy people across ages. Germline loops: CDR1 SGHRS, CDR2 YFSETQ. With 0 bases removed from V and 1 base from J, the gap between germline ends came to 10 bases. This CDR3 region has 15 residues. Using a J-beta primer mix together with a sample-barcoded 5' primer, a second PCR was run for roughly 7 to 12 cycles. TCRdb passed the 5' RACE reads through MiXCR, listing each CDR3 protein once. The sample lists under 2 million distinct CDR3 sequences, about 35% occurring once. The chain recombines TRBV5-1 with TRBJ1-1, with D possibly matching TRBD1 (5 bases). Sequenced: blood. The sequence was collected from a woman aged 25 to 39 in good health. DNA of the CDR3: TGCGCCAGCAGCTTGGTTTTCGGGGGGAACACTGAAGCTTTCTTT. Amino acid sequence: CASSLVFGGNTEAFF.